This T cell receptor beta chain stems from a study of T cell responses to AZD1222 COVID-19 vaccine. Findings of the study overall: A reported finding is that nearly half of spike-specific TCRs target unmutated variant regions. Repertoires were sampled only after the peak T cell response.

Clones were sequenced by immunoSEQ multiplex PCR, and TCRdb holds only the in-frame ones, with some missing. Among roughly 150,000 clones listed, about 92% were seen once. Remarks on this clone: The antigen is not known.

The V gene lost 11 bases and the J gene lost 1 base, with 14 bases spanning the gap. The CDR3 has 14 amino acids. Germline lookup yields CDR1 ENHRY and CDR2 SYGVKD. Source: peripheral blood, taken 28 days after the second AZD1222 dose. The chain links TRBV10-3 to TRBJ2-2; D is possibly TRBD2 (6 bases). The TCR was taken from an adult who received the AZD1222 COVID-19 vaccine. This chain's CDR3 is CASSLGGNTGELFF. The CDR3 nucleotides read TGTGCCTCCTCCCTCGGGGGGAACACCGGGGAGCTGTTTTTT.